Presented here are 21 T cell receptor beta chains from one specimen sequenced in a study of cytomegalovirus exposure and HLA in healthy donors. In the PCR, 60 Vbeta and 13 Jbeta primers were used. Method: immunoSEQ multiplex PCR; TCRdb's copy keeps in-frame clones and lacks some. The table has fewer than 40,000 clones, 60% to 70% seen once. Material for sequencing was PBMCs. All receptors come from a man aged 35-49 years in good health and CMV-seropositive.

The chain has TRBV7-2 and TRBJ2-3; 7 nucleotides agree with TRBD1. The J segment lost 4 bases and the V segment lost 3 bases, leaving 7 bases of the junction unmatched. Germline V lookup: CDR1 SGHTA, CDR2 FQGNSA. CDR3 length: 15 amino acids. The CDR3 coding sequence is TGTGCCAGCAGCTTTAGGGGGCAACTACCAGATACGCAGTATTTT. Its protein product is CASSFRGQLPDTQYF.

The chain couples TRBV5-1 to TRBJ2-1; TRBD2 agrees at 13 bases. Germline V CDR1 and CDR2: SGHRS, YFSETQ. The CDR3 length is 16 residues. The J segment lost 1 base and the V segment lost 6 bases, leaving 4 bases of the junction unmatched. The CDR3 DNA sequence: TGCGCCAGCACCGGACTAGCGGGGGTGTCCTACAATGAGCAGTTCTTC. Amino acid sequence: CASTGLAGVSYNEQFF.

The chain carries TRBV6-1 and TRBJ2-4; D is perhaps TRBD1 (5 bases). Germline CDR1 reads MNHNS; CDR2 reads SASEGT. The ends were cut back, 4 bases at V and 8 bases at J, with 21 bases in the middle. This CDR3 has 16 amino acids. The CDR3 region is CASSGRRARASDIQYF. DNA of the CDR3: TGTGCCAGCAGTGGACGCCGGGCCAGGGCTTCGGACATTCAGTACTTC.

This clone showed up just once. The genes are TRBV7-2 and TRBJ2-1; 8 positions agree with TRBD1. V lost 6 bases, J lost 10 bases, and 11 bases stayed unmatched. CDR3 length: 14 residues. Germline V gives CDR1 SGHTA, CDR2 FQGNSA. The CDR3 nucleotides read TGTGCCAGCAGAGTACGACAGGGGAGCGGCGAGCAGTTCTTC. Residues: CASRVRQGSGEQFF.

V and J are TRBV5-1 and TRBJ1-2; 8 nucleotides agree with TRBD1. The junction had 15 bases not matched to a gene; V was cut back by 4 bases and J by 1 base. The CDR3 covers 18 residues. CDR1 is SGHRS and CDR2 is YFSETQ in the germline V gene. The DNA for the CDR3 is TGCGCCAGCAGCCCCGGTCCCGGACAGGGTGACCTTAACTATGGCTACACCTTC. Protein sequence: CASSPGPGQGDLNYGYTF.

The chain combines TRBV6-4 with TRBJ1-2, with 7 bases aligning to TRBD1. CDR1 is MRHNA, CDR2 SNTAGT, per germline. The CDR3 contains 12 residues. V dropped 9 bases and J dropped 2; count of bases not matched to a gene: 3. CDR3 sequence: CASLQGNYGYTF. The DNA for the CDR3 is TGTGCCAGTTTACAGGGGAACTATGGCTACACCTTC.

This clone turned up a few times. The chain employs TRBV28 and TRBJ1-2; TRBD1 matches at 9 bases. CDR3 size: 14 residues. The germline V gene has CDR1 MDHEN and CDR2 SYDVKM. V trimming: 6 bases; J trimming: 4 bases; junction bases outside the gene matches: 6. The CDR3 sequence: CASSPGQGFYGYTF. The CDR3 nucleotides are TGTGCCAGCAGCCCGGGACAGGGCTTCTATGGCTACACCTTC.

This chain links TRBV5-6 with TRBJ2-4, with 9 bases identical to TRBD1. The CDR3 runs to 16 residues. With V trimmed by 3 bases and J by 7 bases, 11 bases remained unmatched. The germline V gene has CDR1 SGHDT and CDR2 YYEEEE. CDR3 DNA: TGTGCCAGCAGCTCAGCCCGGACAGGGGTAATGAACATTCAGTACTTC. This encodes CASSSARTGVMNIQYF. The full variable domain, in which reference TRBV5-6 and TRBJ2-4 provide the parts outside the CDR3, is DAGVTQSPTHLIKTRGQQVTLRCSPKSGHDTVSWYQQALGQGPQFIFQYYEEEERQRGNFPDRFSGHQFPNYSSELNVNALLLGDSALYLCASSSARTGVMNIQYFGAGTRLSVL.

V usage is TRBV15 and J usage is TRBJ1-2; D possibly corresponds to TRBD1 (6 bases). This CDR3 is 15 amino acids long. Looked up from germline, CDR1 is LNHNV and CDR2 is YYDKDF (reference sequence). Trimming shortened V by 0 bases and J by 4 bases, and 12 bases separated the two germline ends. CDR3 coding DNA: TGTGCCACCAGCAGAGATACCCAGGGGAGCTATGGCTACACCTTC. It encodes CATSRDTQGSYGYTF.

This clone was picked up a small number of times. This rearrangement joins TRBV2 to TRBJ2-5; D perhaps matches TRBD2 (6 bases). V dropped 3 bases and J dropped 5 bases, with 16 bases sitting between them. The germline gives CDR1 SNHLY, CDR2 FYNNEI. The CDR3 contains 15 residues. As DNA, the CDR3 is TGTGCCAGCAGTGATGAGAGGAGGGGCGGGGAGACCCAGTACTTC. It translates to CASSDERRGGETQYF.

In its sample, this clone was seen a few times. This chain connects TRBV6-5 to TRBJ1-1; D remains unclear. With 5 bases removed from V and 7 bases from J, the gap between germline ends came to 8 bases. Germline V gene data show CDR1 as MNHEY and CDR2 as SVGAGI. This CDR3 has 11 residues. CDR3 region: CASSHTNEAFF. Here the CDR3 DNA reads TGTGCCAGCAGTCACACCAATGAAGCTTTCTTT.

The V call is TRBV7-9, the J call TRBJ2-7; TRBD2 might be the D (5 bases). This CDR3 is 12 amino acids long. CDR1 and CDR2 from the germline V gene are SEHNR and FQNEAQ (reference sequence). The germline V and J ends were trimmed by 2 bases and 6 bases, with 8 bases remaining between them. DNA for the CDR3: TGTGCCAGCAGCTTAACAACTAGCGAGCAGTACTTC. Translation gives CASSLTTSEQYF.

V gene TRBV27 combines with J gene TRBJ2-7; D may be TRBD1 (5 bases). Trimming shortened V by 8 bases and J by 6 bases, and 17 bases separated the two germline ends. Germline CDR1 is MNHEY and CDR2 is SMNVEV (reference sequence). CDR3 length: 13 amino acids. The CDR3 loop is CASGFMQGFEQYF. The CDR3 nucleotides are TGTGCCAGCGGATTTATGCAGGGTTTCGAGCAGTACTTC.

The chain is built from TRBV5-6 and TRBJ2-5; 16 bases line up with TRBD2. The V and J ends lost 4 bases and 1 base, in that order; junction bases with no gene match: 4. Germline V CDR1 and CDR2: SGHDT, YYEEEE. This CDR3 is built from 17 residues. CDR3: CASSVGLAGGPQETQYF. In DNA, the CDR3 is TGTGCCAGCAGCGTGGGACTAGCGGGGGGGCCCCAAGAGACCCAGTACTTC.

The chain has TRBV5-6 and TRBJ1-5, with D perhaps TRBD1 (5 bases). V lost 4 bases and J 6 bases, leaving 17 bases between the germline ends. The V gene's germline CDR1 is SGHDT and CDR2 YYEEEE. The CDR3 length is 15 residues. DNA of the CDR3: TGTGCCAGCAGCCTGCTTCAGGGATCGGGTCAGCCCCAGCATTTT. Translation: CASSLLQGSGQPQHF.

The chain couples TRBV7-2 to TRBJ2-3, with 7 bases identical to TRBD2. The CDR3 is 15 residues long. V was pared by 1 base and J by 6 bases, with 7 bases of the junction left unmatched. Per the germline V gene, CDR1 is SGHTA and CDR2 is FQGNSA. In DNA form, the CDR3 reads TGTGCCAGCAGCTTAGGCAGCGGGGTCCAGGATACGCAGTATTTT. It codes for CASSLGSGVQDTQYF.

V is TRBV28 and J is TRBJ2-5; maybe TRBD1 (6 bases). Trimming left V 5 bases short and J 2 bases short, with 15 bases between. The CDR3 has 15 amino acids. Germline V gives CDR1 MDHEN, CDR2 SYDVKM. The CDR3 DNA reads TGTGCCAGCAGTCTAAGACAGGATCTGCAAGAGACCCAGTACTTC. This codes for CASSLRQDLQETQYF.

This rearrangement joins TRBV28 to TRBJ1-1; tentative D call: TRBD1 (6 bases). V shed 6 bases and J shed 1 base, with 12 bases lying between them. The CDR3 loop spans 14 amino acids. CDR1 and CDR2 from the germline V gene are MDHEN and SYDVKM. The chain's CDR3 is CASRLGGQNTEAFF. In DNA, the CDR3 is TGTGCCAGCAGGTTAGGGGGACAGAACACTGAAGCTTTCTTT.

The rearrangement uses TRBV19 and TRBJ1-2, with a weak D call TRBD1 (5 bases). This CDR3 has 14 residues. V dropped 6 bases and J dropped 3 bases, with 14 bases sitting between them. Germline CDR1 and CDR2: LNHDA and SQIVND (reference sequence). The CDR3 bases are TGTGCCAGTAGAAAGGACAACCCCGACTATGGCTACACCTTC. Translated: CASRKDNPDYGYTF.

The V call is TRBV2, the J call TRBJ1-5; D gene unclear. In germline, CDR1 is SNHLY, CDR2 FYNNEI. Trimming took off 6 bases at V and 7 bases at J, with 13 bases between the two ends. The CDR3 is 13 amino acids. The CDR3 DNA sequence: TGTGCCAGCAGGGATTCTTTTAGCCAGCCCCAGCATTTT. Translation gives CASRDSFSQPQHF.

This clone turned up a few times. The J gene is TRBJ2-3, the V gene TRBV19; 8 bases fit TRBD2. This CDR3 contains 16 residues. CDR1 is LNHDA, CDR2 SQIVND, per germline (reference sequence). After removal of 1 base from V and 1 base from J, the junction contained 4 bases not matched to a gene. For the CDR3, the DNA is TGTGCCAGTAGTATAGGATCCGGGAGGGGCACAGATACGCAGTATTTT. It encodes CASSIGSGRGTDTQYF.